Listed below are T cell receptor beta chains from one sample, sequenced in a study of blood T cell repertoires in COVID-19. The method was immunoSEQ multiplex PCR; TCRdb's version includes in-frame clones alone and lacks a portion of them. The data show some 83,000 clones, approximately 78% seen once. Sequenced sample: peripheral blood. The receptors derive from a human donor in a cohort sampled during active COVID-19. The CDR3 runs from the conserved cysteine through the conserved F or W. Each record gives: V gene, J gene, D gene, clone size, CDR3 length, CDR3 protein, CDR3 DNA. D genes are given only for firm matches. For some rows the clone size is stated as once, few or many, or as a class when expanded; others skip it.

>TRBV5-6|TRBJ1-4|NA|NA|16
CASGRNSRGTYEKLFF
TGTGCCAGCGGACGGAATTCCAGGGGCACATATGAAAAACTGTTTTTT
>TRBV5-6|TRBJ1-2|NA|NA|13
CASSLRGGYGYTF
TGTGCCAGCAGCTTGAGAGGAGGCTATGGCTACACCTTC
>TRBV19|TRBJ1-1|NA|NA|14
CASSTYSGGTEAFF
TGTGCCAGTAGTACCTACTCGGGGGGCACTGAAGCTTTCTTT
>TRBV2|TRBJ1-3|NA|NA|15
CASSDGVRVGNTIYF
TGTGCCAGCAGTGACGGCGTCAGGGTAGGAAACACCATATATTTT
>TRBV18|TRBJ1-1|NA|many|17
CASSPVPTNTRPAGAFF
TGTGCCAGCTCACCAGTCCCCACCAATACAAGGCCCGCAGGGGCTTTCTTT
>TRBV11-2|TRBJ1-2|NA|once|13
CASSRGAARGYTF
TGTGCCAGCAGCCGTGGGGCAGCCAGGGGCTACACCTTC
>TRBV10-1|TRBJ2-7|NA|NA|11
CVCGTQEEQYF
TGCGTATGTGGGACACAGGAAGAGCAGTACTTC
>TRBV10-1|TRBJ2-5|TRBD2|NA|15
CASSPGLAGEETQYF
TGCGCCAGCAGCCCGGGACTAGCGGGGGAAGAGACCCAGTACTTC
>TRBV18|TRBJ2-1|TRBD2|medium-sized|15
CASSLTSGGAPEQFF
TGTGCCAGCTCACTCACTAGCGGGGGGGCCCCTGAGCAGTTCTTC
>TRBV19|TRBJ2-5|TRBD2|NA|13
CASRLAEGETQYF
TGTGCCAGTCGACTAGCGGAGGGAGAGACCCAGTACTTC
>TRBV18|TRBJ1-1|NA|NA|15
CASSQSGGGDTEAFF
TGTGCCAGCTCACAGTCCGGGGGTGGGGACACTGAAGCTTTCTTT
>TRBV9|TRBJ1-4|NA|NA|18
CASSVASQGGSGNEKLFF
TGTGCCAGCAGCGTAGCTTCACAGGGTGGGTCAGGTAATGAAAAACTGTTTTTT
>TRBV19|TRBJ2-5|TRBD2|NA|15
CASSSLLAGWETQYF
TGTGCCAGTAGTTCCCTACTAGCGGGGTGGGAGACCCAGTACTTC
>TRBV19|TRBJ2-1|NA|NA|16
CASKALGSVGAHEQFF
TGTGCCAGTAAAGCCCTTGGTAGTGTGGGGGCACATGAGCAGTTCTTC
>TRBV5-4|TRBJ2-2|TRBD2|NA|16
CASSGLAGTSAGELFF
TGTGCCAGCAGCGGACTAGCGGGGACCTCCGCCGGGGAGCTGTTTTTT
>TRBV19|TRBJ2-7|TRBD1|NA|19
CASSIKGGQGKGSSYEQYF
TGTGCCAGTAGTATAAAAGGGGGACAGGGAAAAGGAAGCTCCTACGAGCAGTACTTC
>TRBV7-9|TRBJ2-1|TRBD2|NA|17
CASSPRGTSGLYNEQFF
TGTGCCAGCAGCCCTCGTGGGACTAGCGGACTCTACAATGAGCAGTTCTTC
>TRBV2|TRBJ2-2|NA|once|14
CASTRGGNTGELFF
TGTGCCAGCACGAGGGGGGGGAACACCGGGGAGCTGTTTTTT
>TRBV15|TRBJ2-1|NA|NA|14
CATSRDKAGYEQFF
TGTGCCACCAGCAGAGATAAGGCAGGATATGAGCAGTTCTTC
>TRBV6-5|TRBJ1-4|TRBD1|NA|13
CASEQDRDEKLFF
TGTGCCAGCGAGCAGGACAGGGATGAAAAACTGTTTTTT
>TRBV5-4|TRBJ2-1|TRBD1|NA|17
CASSDRPDRGSYNEQFF
TGTGCCAGCAGCGACCGCCCGGACAGGGGTTCCTACAATGAGCAGTTCTTC
>TRBV6-2/TRBV6-3|TRBJ2-5|NA|NA|15
CASSDVGSGQETQYF
TGTGCCAGCAGTGATGTGGGTAGCGGCCAAGAGACCCAGTACTTC
>TRBV6-6|TRBJ2-1|NA|NA|15
CASTVRGLLNNEQFF
TGTGCCAGCACCGTGAGAGGACTACTCAACAATGAGCAGTTCTTC
>TRBV7-8|TRBJ2-5|NA|NA|12
CASSLARETQYF
TGTGCCAGCAGCTTAGCCCGGGAGACCCAGTACTTC
>TRBV27|TRBJ2-7|TRBD2|NA|15
CASRLTSGGTYEQYF
TGTGCCAGCCGATTGACTAGCGGGGGGACCTACGAGCAGTACTTC
>TRBV24-1|TRBJ2-3|TRBD1|NA|15
CATSDPGQGADTQYF
TGTGCCACCAGTGATCCGGGACAGGGGGCAGATACGCAGTATTTT
>TRBV7-6|TRBJ2-7|NA|NA|14
CASSLGNRAYEQYF
TGTGCCAGCAGCTTAGGGAACAGGGCCTACGAGCAGTACTTC
>TRBV13|TRBJ2-3|TRBD1|NA|15
CASSSRDSLTDTQYF
TGTGCCAGCAGCTCCAGGGACAGCCTCACAGATACGCAGTATTTT
>TRBV13|TRBJ1-1|NA|NA|13
CASSPTSGTEAFF
TGTGCCAGCAGCCCGACAAGCGGGACTGAAGCTTTCTTT
>TRBV11-2|TRBJ1-1|TRBD1|NA|15
CASSPGTGWYTEAFF
TGTGCCAGCAGCCCGGGGACAGGGTGGTATACTGAAGCTTTCTTT
>TRBV7-9|TRBJ1-4|TRBD1|NA|15
CASSSGQGWEEKLFF
TGTGCCAGCAGCTCCGGACAGGGCTGGGAGGAAAAACTGTTTTTT
>TRBV5-1|TRBJ2-1|TRBD2|NA|15
CASSSGTSGDHEQFF
TGCGCCAGCAGCTCCGGGACTAGCGGGGACCATGAGCAGTTCTTC
>TRBV7-3|TRBJ1-6|NA|NA|16
CASSTLGGDGNSPLHF
TGTGCCAGCAGCACCCTGGGGGGGGACGGGAATTCACCCCTCCACTTT
>TRBV12-5|TRBJ2-7|TRBD1|NA|17
CASGSLPGTGSSYEQYF
TGTGCTAGTGGTTCACTTCCCGGGACAGGGAGCTCCTACGAGCAGTACTTC
>TRBV6-5|TRBJ2-5|NA|NA|13
CASSRDLGETQYF
TGTGCCAGCAGCCGGGACTTGGGGGAGACCCAGTACTTC
>TRBV7-2|TRBJ1-3|TRBD1|NA|12
CASSLTGTVIYF
TGTGCCAGCAGCCTCACCGGGACAGTCATATATTTT
>TRBV28|TRBJ2-3|TRBD2|NA|16
CASSRLGTLREDTQYF
TGTGCCAGCAGCCGTCTAGGGACCCTGCGGGAGGATACGCAGTATTTT
>TRBV12-3/TRBV12-4|TRBJ2-7|NA|NA|13
CASSLFGSYEQYF
TGTGCCAGCAGTTTATTCGGCTCCTACGAGCAGTACTTC
>TRBV19|TRBJ2-1|NA|NA|15
CASSSPRRFRDEQFF
TGTGCCAGTAGTTCACCAAGACGGTTCAGGGATGAGCAGTTCTTC
>TRBV2|TRBJ2-5|TRBD2|NA|13
CASWGGDRETQYF
TGTGCCAGCTGGGGGGGGGATCGAGAGACCCAGTACTTC
>TRBV11-3|TRBJ2-2|TRBD2|NA|17
CASSLYLAGTNTGELFF
TGTGCCAGCAGCTTATACCTAGCGGGAACGAACACCGGGGAGCTGTTTTTT
>TRBV20-1|TRBJ1-2|NA|NA|11
CSAGQSRGYTF
TGCAGTGCTGGGCAGTCGCGCGGCTACACCTTC
>TRBV11-3|TRBJ2-2|NA|few|14
CASSLAGYTGELFF
TGTGCCAGCAGCTTGGCCGGGTACACCGGGGAGCTGTTTTTT
>TRBV28|TRBJ2-3|NA|NA|15
CASSLGDTVTDTQYF
TGTGCCAGCAGTTTAGGGGACACCGTCACAGATACGCAGTATTTT
>TRBV20-1|TRBJ1-5|NA|NA|16
CSASSQGAFLNQPQHF
TGCAGTGCTAGTTCACAGGGTGCCTTTTTGAATCAGCCCCAGCATTTT
>TRBV7-9|TRBJ2-4|NA|NA|12
CASGETSGIQYF
TGTGCCAGCGGGGAGACGTCGGGTATTCAGTACTTC